These 9 T cell receptor beta chains were sequenced from one sample in a study of T-cell reconstitution after alpha-beta-depleted transplantation in children. TCRbeta library preparation incorporated unique molecular identifiers. MiXCR, run by TCRdb on the PCR reads, gives a single entry per CDR3 protein. The sample has 610,000 or so distinct CDR3 sequences; approximately 30% are singletons. Here the sequenced sample was PBMCs, taken before TCRalphabeta/CD19-depleted stem cell transplant. The receptors derive from a boy under two years old with Wiskott-Aldrich syndrome, due to receive a stem cell transplant.

This clonotype has just a few counts. The chain carries TRBV9 and TRBJ2-1; 10 nucleotides agree with TRBD2. Germline CDR1 SGDLS, CDR2 YYNGEE. The CDR3 extends over 14 amino acids. The V gene end was trimmed by 2 bases and the J gene end by 8 bases; junction bases not matched to a gene: 4. CDR3 in amino acids: CASSVLGTSDEQFF. In nucleotides, the CDR3 is TGTGCCAGCAGCGTCTTAGGGACTAGCGATGAGCAGTTCTTC.

A few counts support this clonotype. This chain connects TRBV5-1 to TRBJ2-5; 9 bases line up with TRBD2. Germline-derived CDR1 and CDR2 are SGHRS and YFSETQ. V shed 3 bases, J shed 4 bases, and the junction held 10 bases outside the gene matches. The CDR3 is 16 residues long. In DNA form, the CDR3 reads TGCGCCAGCAGCTCCTATAGCGGGAGATTAGGAGAGACCCAGTACTTC. This encodes CASSSYSGRLGETQYF.

This chain connects TRBV21-1 to TRBJ2-3; the table assigns TRBD2, which was not confirmed against the DNA. TRBV21-1 corresponds to a pseudogene. This CDR3 contains 17 residues. CDR3: CASSLLWTSGSTDTQYF. In nucleotides, the CDR3 is TGTGCCAGCAGCCTACTATGGACTAGCGGGAGCACAGATACGCAGTATTTT.

The V and J genes are TRBV11-2 and TRBJ2-2, with a weak D call TRBD2 (6 bases). Germline CDR1 is SGHAT and CDR2 is FQNNGV. Trimming left V 6 bases short and J 3 bases short, with 11 bases between. CDR3 size: 14 residues. This CDR3 is CASRPLADTGELFF. DNA for the CDR3: TGTGCCAGCAGACCCTTAGCGGACACCGGGGAGCTGTTTTTT.

The rearrangement joins TRBV5-1 to TRBJ2-7, with 8 positions matching TRBD2. The germline gives CDR1 SGHRS, CDR2 YFSETQ. The CDR3 extends over 17 amino acids. With V trimmed by 0 bases and J by 3 bases, 11 bases remained unmatched. The CDR3 sequence: CASSLGIAGNPFYEQYF. CDR3 bases: TGCGCCAGCAGCTTGGGGATAGCGGGAAACCCTTTCTACGAGCAGTACTTC.

This clonotype came up a few times. This chain uses TRBV5-1 with TRBJ2-7; tentative D call: TRBD2 (7 bases). This CDR3 comprises 16 residues. V was trimmed by 0 bases and J by 5 bases, leaving 18 bases between them. CDR1 and CDR2 from the germline V gene are SGHRS and YFSETQ. CDR3 nucleotides: TGCGCCAGCAGCTTGGCCCGTTTGGGGGCGGGAGACGAGCAGTACTTC. It translates to CASSLARLGAGDEQYF. Using reference TRBV5-1 and TRBJ2-7 for the parts outside the CDR3, the full variable domain is KAGVTQTPRYLIKTRGQQVTLSCSPISGHRSVSWYQQTPGQGLQFLFEYFSETQRNKGNFPGRFSGRQFSNSRSEMNVSTLELGDSALYLCASSLARLGAGDEQYFGPGTRLTVT.

The V call is TRBV5-5, the J call TRBJ2-7; D perhaps matches TRBD2 (7 bases). CDR1 and CDR2 from the germline V gene are SGHKS and YYEKEE (reference sequence). This CDR3 is built from 17 residues. Trimming cost V 0 bases and J 5 bases, with 21 bases left between them. The CDR3 nucleotides read TGTGCCAGCAGCTTGGCCTCCTGGGCGCGGGGGCTGGACGAGCAGTACTTC. Translated, it gives CASSLASWARGLDEQYF.

The chain couples TRBV15 to TRBJ2-6; D remains unclear. Germline assignment: CDR1 LNHNV and CDR2 YYDKDF (reference sequence). V was trimmed by 1 base and J by 0 bases, leaving 10 bases between them. CDR3 length: 17 amino acids. In nucleotides, the CDR3 is TGTGCCACCAGCAGAGGAGGTTCTTACTCTGGGGCCAACGTCCTGACTTTC. Translation: CATSRGGSYSGANVLTF.

This chain uses TRBV20-1 with TRBJ1-2, with 8 positions matching TRBD1. CDR1 DFQATT and CDR2 SNEGSKA come from the germline V gene (reference sequence). This CDR3 is 14 amino acids long. V shed 5 bases and J 8 bases; nucleotides not matched to a gene: 13. The CDR3 DNA is TGCAGTGCTGACGACCCCACAGGGGGTAACGGCTACACCTTC. This gives the protein CSADDPTGGNGYTF.